Sequencing of this T cell receptor beta chain was carried out in a study of blood T cell repertoires in COVID-19. Study as a whole: T cells, B-cell-depleted T cells, or PBMCs supplied cDNA or gDNA.

Repertoires were generated with immunoSEQ multiplex PCR, while TCRdb's copy carries only in-frame clones and drops some. The table includes some 150,000 clones, 80% to 90% detected once. This clone appeared a few times. The CDR3 has 14 residues. Unmatched junction bases numbered 5, after V lost 6 bases and J lost 6 bases. Germline V gene lookup returns CDR1 MDHEN and CDR2 SYDVKM. This receptor was taken from a man aged 40-50 years with acute or convalescent COVID-19. The material sequenced was peripheral blood. The chain uses TRBV28 and TRBJ1-6, with 7 bases that match TRBD1. The CDR3 here is CASREGARNSPLHF. The DNA of the CDR3 is TGTGCCAGCAGAGAGGGGGCGCGTAATTCACCCCTCCACTTT.